This is a list of T cell receptor beta chains from one sample in a study of OX40 agonist ivuxolimab in advanced cancers. Sequenced by immunoSEQ multiplex PCR; TCRdb stores in-frame clones only, minus some. The repertoire includes tens of thousands of clones, around four fifths of them detected once, and 20% to 25% sits in the top ten. The source material was CD4+ or CD8+ T cells sorted from blood, sampled in a trial of the OX40 agonist ivuxolimab. The receptors were gathered from an adult with an advanced solid tumor such as melanoma, head and neck, liver or kidney cancer. CDR3s include the opening cysteine and the closing phenylalanine or tryptophan. D genes are given only for firm matches. Rows may omit the clone size; those that give it use once, few, many or a size class.

j_call clone_size d_call v_call cdr3_aa cdr3_nt
TRBJ1-1 few TRBD1 TRBV12-5 CASGLSRDSEAFF TGTGCTAGTGGTTTGTCCAGGGACAGTGAAGCTTTCTTT
TRBJ1-2 . TRBD1 TRBV16 CASSQLGGVGYTF TGTGCCAGCAGCCAATTAGGGGGCGTCGGCTACACCTTC
TRBJ2-7 . . TRBV6-6 CASSPTSRSSYEQYF TGTGCCAGCAGTCCCACTAGCCGGAGCTCCTACGAGCAGTACTTC
TRBJ1-2 . . TRBV28 CASSLFGTGANGYTF TGTGCCAGCAGTTTATTTGGGACTGGGGCGAATGGCTACACCTTC
TRBJ2-2 . . TRBV4-2 CASSQGTQNTGELFF TGTGCCAGCAGCCAAGGGACTCAGAACACCGGGGAGCTGTTTTTT
TRBJ2-1 . TRBD2 TRBV27 CASSLVERLAAYNEQFF TGTGCCAGCAGTTTAGTTGAGAGACTAGCGGCCTACAATGAGCAGTTCTTC
TRBJ1-5 . . TRBV6-1 CASSEALLAATRAGQPQHF TGTGCCAGCAGTGAAGCGCTTCTGGCTGCGACACGGGCAGGTCAGCCCCAGCATTTT
TRBJ2-7 . TRBD1 TRBV4-3 CASSPGTGESEQYF TGCGCCAGCAGCCCAGGGACAGGGGAATCCGAGCAGTACTTC
TRBJ1-3 . . TRBV4-3 CASSPSRQYLTGNTIYF TGCGCCAGCAGCCCTTCCAGGCAGTACCTTACTGGAAACACCATATATTTT
TRBJ2-3 . TRBD2 TRBV7-3 CASSPTSGEVDTQYF TGTGCCAGCAGCCCGACTAGCGGGGAGGTAGATACGCAGTATTTT
TRBJ1-4 few . TRBV7-9 CASSSRDKVEKLFF TGTGCCAGCAGCTCCCGGGACAAAGTGGAAAAACTGTTTTTT
TRBJ2-1 . TRBD2 TRBV7-6 CASSEQFGLAGGGEQFF TGTGCCAGCAGCGAACAATTCGGACTAGCGGGGGGAGGTGAGCAGTTCTTC
TRBJ2-5 . TRBD2 TRBV30 CAWRERESTGEGETQYF TGTGCCTGGAGGGAGCGGGAGTCGACTGGGGAGGGAGAGACCCAGTACTTC
TRBJ2-1 . . TRBV9 CASSVGSKNEQFF TGTGCCAGCAGCGTAGGGTCCAAGAATGAGCAGTTCTTC